These 22 T cell receptor beta chains were sequenced from one sample in a study of CD8 T cells in Susac syndrome. Random hexamers primed reverse transcription of roughly 0.45 to 1 ug RNA. Via MiXCR, TCRdb re-called the immunoSEQ multiplex PCR reads, giving one row per CDR3 protein. Of roughly 150,000 distinct CDR3 sequences listed, 95% are singletons. Sample: CD4+ T cells from PBMCs. These receptors all come from a human donor with Susac syndrome.

The chain carries TRBV11-3 and TRBJ2-2; tentatively, D is TRBD2 (5 bases). CDR3 length: 14 residues. CDR1 and CDR2 (germline): SGHNT, YENEEA. The V end lost 0 bases, the J end lost 4 bases, and 6 bases lay between the germline ends. The CDR3, as DNA: TGTGCCAGCAGCTTAGAGAGCGGCACCGGGGAGCTGTTTTTT. Its translation: CASSLESGTGELFF.

The chain uses TRBV6-6 and TRBJ2-1; tentatively, D is TRBD2 (6 bases). The CDR3 extends over 14 amino acids. Germline V gene sequence: CDR1 MNHNY, CDR2 SVGAGI (reference sequence). V lost 5 bases and J 6 bases, leaving 14 bases between the germline ends. CDR3 nucleotide sequence: TGTGCCAGCAGTAGAGCTGTGGGGGGCAATGAGCAGTTCTTC. Its protein product is CASSRAVGGNEQFF.

This clonotype was counted only a few times. The chain couples TRBV14 to TRBJ2-7; 12 positions match TRBD2. The CDR3 extends over 15 amino acids. V shed 2 bases and J 2 bases; nucleotides not matched to a gene: 1. The V gene's germline CDR1 is SGHDN and CDR2 FVKESK. DNA for the CDR3: TGTGCCAGCAGCCAATCTAGCGGGGGGGCCTACGAGCAGTACTTC. Protein: CASSQSSGGAYEQYF.

The rearrangement uses TRBV29-1 and TRBJ1-2; D possibly corresponds to TRBD1 (5 bases). V lost 6 bases to trimming and J lost 6 bases, with 8 bases between them. CDR3 length equals 10 residues. Germline values: CDR1 SQVTM, CDR2 ANQGSEA. The CDR3 region has the DNA TGCAGCGTCTGGGGACATGGCTACACCTTC. Translation gives CSVWGHGYTF.

The chain links TRBV19 to TRBJ2-7; possibly TRBD2 for D (5 bases). The CDR3 covers 14 residues. CDR1 LNHDA and CDR2 SQIVND come from the germline V gene (reference sequence). Between the trimmed V and J ends, which lost 4 bases and 0 bases, there was a span of 10 bases. As DNA, the CDR3 is TGTGCCAGTAGTAGGACTGGAATCTCCTACGAGCAGTACTTC. Protein: CASSRTGISYEQYF.

CDR3 coding DNA: TGTGCCAGCAGTTTCGGTTTACGCAATCAGCCCCAGCATTTT. It is translated as CASSFGLRNQPQHF. V gene TRBV28 combines with J gene TRBJ1-5, with unresolved D. The germline V gene has CDR1 MDHEN and CDR2 SYDVKM. The CDR3 is made up of 14 amino acids. V was shortened by 3 bases and J by 2 bases, with 8 bases between the two germline ends.

V is TRBV5-1 and J is TRBJ2-2; D may correspond to TRBD1 or TRBD2 (7 bases each). Germline V gene sequence: CDR1 SGHRS, CDR2 YFSETQ. The CDR3 is 16 residues long. V lost 0 bases and J lost 4, with 13 bases in between. The CDR3 DNA reads as TGCGCCAGCAGCTTGGTCGCAGGGGGGGGCACCGGGGAGCTGTTTTTT. Amino acid sequence: CASSLVAGGGTGELFF.

This chain joins TRBV25-1 and TRBJ1-3; a weak D match, TRBD1 (5 bases). Germline V gene lookup returns CDR1 MGHDK and CDR2 SYGVNS. Trimming pared 0 bases from V and 3 bases from J, leaving 9 bases between. The CDR3 loop spans 15 amino acids. This chain's CDR3 is CASSEYGGGGNTIYF. For the CDR3, the DNA is TGTGCCAGCAGTGAATACGGGGGAGGTGGAAACACCATATATTTT.

This sequence joins TRBV14 and TRBJ2-5; 8 nucleotides match TRBD1. From germline, CDR1 is SGHDN and CDR2 FVKESK. V dropped 6 bases and J dropped 5; count of bases not matched to a gene: 8. The CDR3 has 14 amino acids. CDR3 bases: TGTGCCAGCAGTCCAGGGGGCGCACGGGAGACCCAGTACTTC. Translation gives CASSPGGARETQYF.

The chain has TRBV18 and TRBJ1-2; D ambiguous. Trimming took off 3 bases at V and 4 bases at J, with 6 bases between the two ends. Per the germline V gene, CDR1 is KGHSH and CDR2 is LQKENI. The CDR3 is 12 residues long. The CDR3 DNA is TGTGCCAGCTCACCCCGGGGCTATGGCTACACCTTC. Its protein is CASSPRGYGYTF. Based on the CDR3 plus reference TRBV18 and TRBJ1-2, the full variable domain is NAGVMQNPRHLVRRRGQEARLRCSPMKGHSHVYWYRQLPEEGLKFMVYLQKENIIDESGMPKERFSAEFPKEGPSILRIQQVVRGDSAAYFCASSPRGYGYTFGSGTRLTVV.

The chain combines TRBV9 with TRBJ2-1; perhaps TRBD1 as D (6 bases). The V gene's germline CDR1 is SGDLS and CDR2 YYNGEE. CDR3 length equals 14 residues. Trimming left V 4 bases short and J 9 bases short, with 17 bases between. The DNA of the CDR3 is TGTGCCAGCAGCCCCCGAGGGGGTGGCACTGAGCAGTTCTTC. Translated, it gives CASSPRGGGTEQFF.

This chain joins TRBV20-1 and TRBJ2-5, with D perhaps matching TRBD2 (6 bases). Germline CDR1 reads DFQATT; CDR2 reads SNEGSKA (reference sequence). The CDR3 length is 15 residues. Deletions cut 5 bases from V and 2 bases from J, with 18 bases between. CDR3 sequence (DNA): TGCAGTGCTCAACGAGCGGGTGACTTTCAAGAGACCCAGTACTTC. Translated: CSAQRAGDFQETQYF.

J is TRBJ1-1 and V is TRBV7-2; the D is unclear. CDR3 length: 13 amino acids. The germline CDR1 and CDR2 sequences are SGHTA and FQGNSA. Trimming took off 4 bases at V and 1 base at J, with 7 bases between the two ends. CDR3 coding DNA: TGTGCCAGCAGCTCCACGCCGAACACTGAAGCTTTCTTT. This sequence encodes CASSSTPNTEAFF. Based on the CDR3 plus reference TRBV7-2 and TRBJ1-1, the full variable domain is GAGVSQSPSNKVTEKGKDVELRCDPISGHTALYWYRQSLGQGLEFLIYFQGNSAPDKSGLPSDRFSAERTGGSVSTLTIQRTQQEDSAVYLCASSSTPNTEAFFGQGTRLTVV.

The rearrangement uses TRBV9 and TRBJ1-2, with D uncertain. Trimming removed 7 bases from V and 6 bases from J, with 10 bases in between. Germline lookup yields CDR1 SGDLS and CDR2 YYNGEE. The CDR3 loop spans 11 amino acids. CDR3 amino acids: CASGGAHGYTF. The CDR3, as DNA: TGTGCCAGCGGAGGCGCGCATGGCTACACCTTC.

This chain joins TRBV29-1 and TRBJ1-1, with a possible D match to TRBD1 (6 bases). Germline V gene sequence: CDR1 SQVTM, CDR2 ANQGSEA. The CDR3 consists of 15 residues. Trimming took off 4 bases at V and 3 bases at J, with 18 bases between the two ends. The CDR3 DNA is TGCAGCGTTGGGGGGAGTGACAGGCGGTACACTGAAGCTTTCTTT. This codes for CSVGGSDRRYTEAFF.

This rearrangement joins TRBV4-2 to TRBJ2-2; no definite D call. Trimming took off 0 bases at V and 3 bases at J, with 17 bases between the two ends. The CDR3 is made up of 18 amino acids. Germline V gives CDR1 LGHNA, CDR2 YNFKEQ. The chain's CDR3 is CASSQDGGTEVDTGELFF. The CDR3 DNA reads TGTGCCAGCAGCCAAGATGGCGGCACCGAGGTTGACACCGGGGAGCTGTTTTTT.

The chain employs TRBV20-1 and TRBJ1-5; D is ambiguous. The CDR3 loop spans 14 amino acids. The germline CDR1 and CDR2 sequences are DFQATT and SNEGSKA (reference sequence). Trimming took off 1 base at V and 4 bases at J, with 11 bases between the two ends. DNA of the CDR3: TGCAGTGCTAGAGGTTGGACCGGTAATCAGCCCCAGCATTTT. It translates to CSARGWTGNQPQHF.

The chain is built from TRBV20-1 and TRBJ1-1, with D possibly being TRBD1 (6 bases). The CDR3 has 15 residues. Trimming stripped 5 bases from V and 3 bases from J, with 19 bases between. Germline values: CDR1 DFQATT, CDR2 SNEGSKA (reference sequence). The CDR3 DNA follows: TGCAGTGCTCCAATCCTAACAGGGAAGGACACTGAAGCTTTCTTT. It encodes CSAPILTGKDTEAFF.

This clonotype has just one count. The chain couples TRBV4-1 to TRBJ2-3; D is perhaps TRBD2 (5 bases). The germline gives CDR1 MGHRA, CDR2 YSYEKL. The CDR3 totals 13 residues. The V end lost 3 bases, the J end lost 5 bases, and 9 bases lay between the germline ends. The CDR3 nucleotides are TGCGCCAGCAGCCAGCTCGGGATAGATACGCAGTATTTT. Protein: CASSQLGIDTQYF.

V and J are TRBV4-1 and TRBJ1-2; D gene ambiguous. This CDR3 is built from 14 residues. The germline V gene has CDR1 MGHRA and CDR2 YSYEKL. V was pared by 1 base and J by 8 bases, with 14 bases between. The chain's CDR3 is CASSQVPPSDGYTF. DNA for the CDR3: TGCGCCAGCAGCCAAGTTCCCCCGAGTGACGGCTACACCTTC.

This chain connects TRBV20-1 to TRBJ1-2; no reliable D call. Germline V CDR1 and CDR2: DFQATT, SNEGSKA (reference sequence). Between the trimmed V and J ends, which lost 6 bases and 5 bases, there was a span of 16 bases. The CDR3 spans 13 residues. CDR3 sequence reads: CSALTKGRYGYTF. CDR3 in DNA: TGCAGTGCCCTCACTAAGGGTCGGTATGGCTACACCTTC.

The J gene is TRBJ2-5, the V gene TRBV19, with D tentatively TRBD2 (6 bases). V shed 7 bases and J shed 5 bases, with 17 bases lying between them. CDR3 length: 14 amino acids. Germline V lookup: CDR1 LNHDA, CDR2 SQIVND (reference sequence). The CDR3 DNA sequence: TGTGCCAGTACCGCCCCCGGGACTCGGGAGACCCAGTACTTC. Translated: CASTAPGTRETQYF.